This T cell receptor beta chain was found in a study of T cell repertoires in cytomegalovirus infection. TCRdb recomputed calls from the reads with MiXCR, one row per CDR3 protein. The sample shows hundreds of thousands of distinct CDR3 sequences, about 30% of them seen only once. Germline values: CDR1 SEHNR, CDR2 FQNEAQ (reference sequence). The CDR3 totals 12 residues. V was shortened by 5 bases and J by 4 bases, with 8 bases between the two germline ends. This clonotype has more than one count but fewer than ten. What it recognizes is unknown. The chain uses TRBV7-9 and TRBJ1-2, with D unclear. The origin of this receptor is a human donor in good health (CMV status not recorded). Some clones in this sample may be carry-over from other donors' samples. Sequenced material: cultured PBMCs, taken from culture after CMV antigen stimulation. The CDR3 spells CASSGAPYGYTF. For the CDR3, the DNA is TGTGCCAGCAGCGGCGCGCCCTATGGCTACACCTTC.